This TCR beta chain was sequenced for a study of sequential checkpoint blockade in melanoma. Study-level background: First-line arms were nivolumab then ipilimumab, or the reverse, randomized 1:1. Both treatment sequences were followed by maintenance nivolumab.

The CDR3 length is 16 residues. Unmatched junction bases numbered 3, after V lost 0 bases and J lost 2 bases. Germline V gene sequence: CDR1 ENHRY, CDR2 SYGVKD. TCRdb's copy holds only in-frame clones and misses some; the assay was immunoSEQ multiplex PCR. This table has 5,000 to 7,500 clones, about half appearing once. As for treatment: randomized to nivolumab then ipilimumab (arm A) or the reverse (arm B). The sample here was CD8+ T cells sorted from blood (inferred from file names), taken from a patient given nivolumab and ipilimumab in sequence. The sequence derives from a human donor with melanoma. The chain recombines TRBV10-3 with TRBJ2-7; TRBD2 aligns across 11 bases. The CDR3 DNA follows: TGTGCCATCAGTGAGTCGAAACTAGCGGGGGCCTACGAGCAGTACTTC. Translated, it gives CAISESKLAGAYEQYF.